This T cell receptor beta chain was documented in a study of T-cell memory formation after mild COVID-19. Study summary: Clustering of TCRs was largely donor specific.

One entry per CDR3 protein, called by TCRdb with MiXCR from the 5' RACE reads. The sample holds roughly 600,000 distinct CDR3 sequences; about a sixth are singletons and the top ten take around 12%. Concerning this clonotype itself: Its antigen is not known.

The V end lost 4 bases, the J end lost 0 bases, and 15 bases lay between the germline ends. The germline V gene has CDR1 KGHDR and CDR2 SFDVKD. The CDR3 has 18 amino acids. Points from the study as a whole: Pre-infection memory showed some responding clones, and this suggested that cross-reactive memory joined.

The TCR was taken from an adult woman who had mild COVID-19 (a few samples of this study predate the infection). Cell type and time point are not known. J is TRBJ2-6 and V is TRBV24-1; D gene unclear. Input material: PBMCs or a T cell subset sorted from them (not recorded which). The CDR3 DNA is TGTGCCACCAGTGACACAAGAATTACAGACTCTGGGGCCAACGTCCTGACTTTC. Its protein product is CATSDTRITDSGANVLTF.